These 8 T cell receptor beta chains share one sample of origin, sequenced in a study of cytomegalovirus exposure and HLA in healthy donors. PCR amplification relied on 60 Vbeta primers (plus 13 Jbeta primers). Repertoires were generated with immunoSEQ multiplex PCR, while TCRdb's copy carries only in-frame clones and drops some. This table holds 50,000 or so clones, 65% to 85% found once. Sequencing used PBMCs. These receptor sequences come from a boy aged 5-17 years in good health and CMV-seropositive.

The chain uses TRBV29-1 and TRBJ1-2; unclear D gene. CDR1 and CDR2 (germline): SQVTM, ANQGSEA. V dropped 5 bases and J dropped 8 bases, with 12 bases sitting between them. This CDR3 has 11 residues. The CDR3 DNA is TGCAGCGTTCTAGTGTTACGGGGCTACACCTTC. It encodes CSVLVLRGYTF.

CDR3 protein: CASSIVSGELFF. The CDR3 DNA reads TGTGCCAGTAGTATAGTCTCCGGGGAGCTGTTTTTT. The chain carries TRBV19 and TRBJ2-2; D unresolved. Germline lookup yields CDR1 LNHDA and CDR2 SQIVND (reference sequence). Trimming removed 1 base from V and 6 bases from J, with 3 bases in between. This CDR3 has 12 amino acids. The variable domain in full, with the rest retrieved from reference TRBV19 and TRBJ2-2, is DGGITQSPKYLFRKEGQNVTLSCEQNLNHDAMYWYRQDPGQGLRLIYYSQIVNDFQKGDIAEGYSVSREKKESFPLTVTSAQKNPTAFYLCASSIVSGELFFGEGSRLTVL.

The CDR3 region is CASSGTDTDTQYF. In DNA, the CDR3 is TGTGCCAGCAGTGGGACAGACACAGATACGCAGTATTTT. The genes are TRBV6-4 and TRBJ2-3; TRBD1 might be the D (6 bases). The CDR3 has 13 amino acids. The V gene's germline CDR1 is MRHNA and CDR2 SNTAGT. V was clipped by 4 bases and J by 2 bases, with 7 bases between them.

This clone was recorded once. One end of the junction varies from germline; a read error may be responsible. The V gene is TRBV7-9, the J gene TRBJ2-2, with a possible D match to TRBD2 (6 bases). Germline lookup yields CDR1 SEHNR and CDR2 FQNEAQ (reference sequence). CDR3 length equals 14 residues. In DNA, the CDR3 is TGTTCCAGCAGTCACTCGGGGGAGGCAGGGGAGCTGTTTTTT. It specifies CSSSHSGEAGELFF.

The chain links TRBV27 to TRBJ1-2; a weak D match, TRBD1 (5 bases). The CDR3 is 15 amino acids. Trimming shortened V by 0 bases and J by 6 bases, and 14 bases separated the two germline ends. Germline-derived CDR1 and CDR2 are MNHEY and SMNVEV (reference sequence). CDR3 sequence reads: CASSLSARASNGYTF. Here the CDR3 DNA reads TGTGCCAGCAGTTTATCGGCCAGGGCCTCGAATGGCTACACCTTC.

The chain is built from TRBV7-6 and TRBJ2-5; 7 bases are shared with TRBD2. The CDR3 totals 19 residues. The germline gives CDR1 SGHVS, CDR2 FNYEAQ. Trimming cost V 0 bases and J 3 bases; bases outside gene matches: 16. CDR3 in DNA: TGTGCCAGCAGCTTAGCGCTGATCTGGATAGCGGGCCTCGAAGAGACCCAGTACTTC. It codes for CASSLALIWIAGLEETQYF.

The chain combines TRBV6-5 with TRBJ2-7; D is possibly TRBD1 (5 bases). With 6 bases removed from V and 7 bases from J, the gap between germline ends came to 16 bases. CDR1 is MNHEY, CDR2 SVGAGI, per germline. The CDR3 is 13 amino acids. The CDR3 DNA reads as TGTGCCAGCAGGGACACCCGATGGGAAGAGCAGTACTTC. It codes for CASRDTRWEEQYF.

J is TRBJ2-5 and V is TRBV27; the D is unclear. Between the trimmed V and J ends, which lost 4 bases and 3 bases, there was a span of 12 bases. The CDR3 length is 14 residues. Germline V gene sequence: CDR1 MNHEY, CDR2 SMNVEV (reference sequence). Written as DNA, the CDR3 is TGTGCCAGCAGTTCGGAATATGAGGAAGAGACCCAGTACTTC. Amino acid sequence: CASSSEYEEETQYF.